This T cell receptor (beta chain) was captured in a study of blood T cell repertoires in COVID-19. The wider study: T cells, B-cell-depleted T cells, or PBMCs provided the cDNA or gDNA that served as material.

Original analysis: Amplification of reference gene primers was used by the study to estimate nucleated cell counts. TCRdb's copy holds only in-frame clones and misses some; the assay was immunoSEQ multiplex PCR. V, J and clone size reflect that table, while D and trimming were determined from the DNA. The data hold approximately 300,000 clones, with roughly 90% observed a single time. Looked up from germline, CDR1 is SGHDN and CDR2 is FVKESK. The CDR3 runs 14 residues. V lost 1 base and J lost 4, with 9 bases in between. The V and J genes are TRBV14 and TRBJ2-3, with no clear D. The receptor's source is a woman in her thirties with COVID-19, enrolled during active disease. Sample: peripheral blood. The CDR3 DNA reads as TGTGCCAGCAGCCAAGGGTCTACCGCAGATACGCAGTATTTT. Residues: CASSQGSTADTQYF.